Each of the 30 T cell receptor beta chains below was sequenced from the same sample in a study of T cell responses to AZD1222 COVID-19 vaccine. TCRdb's copy holds only in-frame clones and misses some; the assay was immunoSEQ multiplex PCR. The sample includes roughly 92,000 clones, less than 90% of them seen just once. Material: peripheral blood, obtained 28 days after the second AZD1222 dose. These receptors were taken from an adult who received the AZD1222 COVID-19 vaccine.

J is TRBJ1-4 and V is TRBV24-1; 8 positions match TRBD1. In germline, CDR1 is KGHDR, CDR2 SFDVKD. J gave up 6 bases and V 2 bases, and 7 bases lay outside the gene matches. The CDR3 is 16 amino acids. As DNA, the CDR3 is TGTGCCACCAGTGATTCACGGGACAGGAAAGATGAAAAACTGTTTTTT. It codes for CATSDSRDRKDEKLFF.

The gene calls are TRBV6-5 and TRBJ2-3; no clear D gene. CDR3 length: 14 amino acids. Germline values: CDR1 MNHEY, CDR2 SVGAGI. With 2 bases removed from V and 1 base from J, the gap between germline ends came to 7 bases. CDR3 residues: CASSYRWGTDTQYF. CDR3 DNA: TGTGCCAGCAGTTACCGGTGGGGCACAGATACGCAGTATTTT.

This chain connects TRBV9 to TRBJ1-1; D unresolved. V was cut by 4 bases and J by 5 bases, with 15 bases left in between. The germline gives CDR1 SGDLS, CDR2 YYNGEE. The CDR3 extends over 14 amino acids. CDR3 region: CASSNWPVGTEAFF. CDR3 nucleotide sequence: TGTGCCAGCAGCAACTGGCCAGTCGGAACTGAAGCTTTCTTT.

In its sample, this clone was seen a few times. CDR3 DNA sequence: TGCGCCAGCAGTGAGTCACACAGCCCATGGCAGCAGTACTTC. As protein: CASSESHSPWQQYF. The rearrangement uses TRBV10-1 and TRBJ2-7, with no clear D. In germline, CDR1 is WNHNN, CDR2 SYGVQD (reference sequence). V was cut by 0 bases and J by 8 bases, with 14 bases left in between. The CDR3 covers 14 residues.

This clone has only a few counts. V is TRBV3-1 (or the pseudogene TRBV3-2) and J is TRBJ2-3; the D gene is possibly TRBD1 (6 bases). V lost 5 bases and J lost 0, with 15 bases in between. The length of the CDR3 is 16 residues. Germline values: CDR1 LGHDT, CDR2 YNNKEL (reference sequence). CDR3 nucleotide sequence: TGTGCCAGCAGCTTTTGGGCAGGGGAGAGCACAGATACGCAGTATTTT. Translated, it gives CASSFWAGESTDTQYF.

V and J are TRBV6-1 and TRBJ1-1, with D tentatively TRBD1 (6 bases). This CDR3 has 15 amino acids. In germline, CDR1 is MNHNS, CDR2 SASEGT. V was clipped by 0 bases and J by 9 bases, with 17 bases between them. Written as DNA, the CDR3 is TGTGCCAGCAGTGAAGCACTACAGGGAGACAAAAAAGCTTTCTTT. Protein sequence: CASSEALQGDKKAFF.

CDR3 residues: CASSPEGTDTQYF. DNA for the CDR3: TGTGCCAGCAGCCCCGAGGGCACAGATACGCAGTATTTT. The chain couples TRBV14 to TRBJ2-3; D is uncertain. This CDR3 contains 13 residues. Between the trimmed V and J ends, which lost 4 bases and 1 base, there was a span of 6 bases. From germline, CDR1 is SGHDN and CDR2 FVKESK.

CDR3 sequence (DNA): TGTGCCTGGAGTGGCACAGGGGACGGGTCACCCCTCCACTTT. This translates into CAWSGTGDGSPLHF. The chain carries TRBV30 and TRBJ1-6, with 7 bases fitting TRBD1. V lost 1 base and J lost 10; bases outside the gene matches: 7. Per the germline V gene, CDR1 is GTSNPN and CDR2 is SVGIG (reference sequence). This CDR3 contains 14 residues.

The V call is TRBV5-1, the J call TRBJ2-2; 15 bases are shared with TRBD2. Trimming cost V 4 bases and J 0 bases; bases outside gene matches: 1. Germline CDR1 reads SGHRS; CDR2 reads YFSETQ. The CDR3 consists of 17 residues. CDR3 region: CASSGTSGGPNTGELFF. The CDR3 region has the DNA TGCGCCAGCAGCGGGACTAGCGGGGGGCCGAACACCGGGGAGCTGTTTTTT.

The chain links TRBV29-1 to TRBJ2-7; D perhaps matches TRBD1 (5 bases). Between the trimmed V and J ends, which lost 1 base and 3 bases, there was a span of 7 bases. The CDR3 has 12 amino acids. Germline CDR1 SQVTM, CDR2 ANQGSEA. Written as DNA, the CDR3 is TGCAGCGTTGAAGGCCAGGGCTACGAGCAGTACTTC. Translation gives CSVEGQGYEQYF.

This rearrangement joins TRBV3-1 (or the pseudogene TRBV3-2) to TRBJ2-5, with D tentatively TRBD2 (5 bases). The CDR3 extends over 11 amino acids. Germline V CDR1 and CDR2: LGHDT, YNNKEL (reference sequence). V was pared by 7 bases and J by 7 bases, with 10 bases between. CDR3 region: CASTIGGTQYF. The CDR3 region has the DNA TGTGCCAGCACGATTGGAGGGACCCAGTACTTC.

The chain has TRBV6-5 and TRBJ1-1; D is ambiguous. The CDR3 spans 16 residues. Germline values: CDR1 MNHEY, CDR2 SVGAGI. The ends were cut back, 3 bases at V and 7 bases at J, with 21 bases in the middle. CDR3 loop: CASSYRGGFVGREAFF. The CDR3 DNA follows: TGTGCCAGCAGTTATAGAGGAGGTTTCGTTGGGCGTGAAGCTTTCTTT.

V and J are TRBV7-8 and TRBJ2-3; D gene unclear. The CDR3 covers 12 residues. Trimming removed 5 bases at V and 2 bases at J, with 5 bases between. Germline V gene lookup returns CDR1 SGHVS and CDR2 FQNEAQ. The DNA of the CDR3 is TGTGCCAGCAGCCTCGACACAGATACGCAGTATTTT. The encoded protein is CASSLDTDTQYF.

This chain links TRBV3-1 (or the pseudogene TRBV3-2) with TRBJ1-1, with 8 nucleotides matching TRBD1. CDR3 length: 15 residues. Looked up from germline, CDR1 is LGHDT and CDR2 is YNNKEL (reference sequence). The junction had 1 base not matched to a gene; V was cut back by 1 base and J by 0 bases. In DNA, the CDR3 is TGTGCCAGCAGCCAAGGGACAGGGATGAACACTGAAGCTTTCTTT. It codes for CASSQGTGMNTEAFF.

This clone came up a few times. Here the CDR3 reads CASSQEAVLGLAGGTSYNEQFF. The CDR3 bases are TGTGCCAGCAGCCAAGAGGCGGTTTTAGGACTAGCGGGGGGCACGTCCTACAATGAGCAGTTCTTC. The chain couples TRBV4-2 to TRBJ2-1, with 14 bases matching TRBD2. CDR1 and CDR2 (germline): LGHNA, YNFKEQ. This CDR3 is 22 amino acids long. V shed 0 bases, J shed 1 base, and the junction held 14 bases outside the gene matches.

V gene TRBV30 combines with J gene TRBJ1-2; D call uncertain. The CDR3 has 16 residues. The V end was cut by 4 bases, the J end by 2 bases, with 20 bases between. Germline V gives CDR1 GTSNPN, CDR2 SVGIG (reference sequence). Here the CDR3 reads CAWTESGAESNYGYTF. In DNA, the CDR3 is TGTGCCTGGACCGAGTCCGGAGCTGAATCGAACTATGGCTACACCTTC.

J is TRBJ2-7 and V is TRBV6-5; D call uncertain. The V gene's germline CDR1 is MNHEY and CDR2 SVGAGI. V was trimmed by 0 bases and J by 5 bases, leaving 11 bases between them. The CDR3 length is 14 residues. The CDR3 here is CASSYSKGLNEQYF. CDR3 bases: TGTGCCAGCAGTTACTCGAAGGGTCTCAACGAGCAGTACTTC.

This clone was counted between two and nine times. This rearrangement joins TRBV25-1 to TRBJ2-1; D uncertain. Per the germline V gene, CDR1 is MGHDK and CDR2 is SYGVNS. The CDR3 has 13 residues. Deletions cut 6 bases from V and 0 bases from J, with 6 bases between. The CDR3 DNA is TGTGCCAGCAGCTCTAGCTCCTACAATGAGCAGTTCTTC. This gives the protein CASSSSSYNEQFF.

This chain joins TRBV4-1 and TRBJ1-2; 12 bases line up with TRBD1. In germline, CDR1 is MGHRA, CDR2 YSYEKL. The CDR3 totals 16 residues. V shed 1 base, J shed 4 bases, and the junction held 4 bases outside the gene matches. The CDR3 DNA reads as TGCGCCAGCAGCCAAGCAGGGACAGGGGGCCCCTATGGCTACACCTTC. This sequence encodes CASSQAGTGGPYGYTF.

This clone was recorded once. The chain joins TRBV7-9 to TRBJ1-1; 9 nucleotides line up with TRBD1. The J segment lost 4 bases and the V segment lost 5 bases, leaving 8 bases of the junction unmatched. Per the germline V gene, CDR1 is SEHNR and CDR2 is FQNEAQ (reference sequence). This CDR3 spans 15 amino acids. CDR3 coding DNA: TGTGCCAGCAGCCGCCCCGGGACAGGGCCCACTGAAGCTTTCTTT. It is translated as CASSRPGTGPTEAFF.

On this clone itself: Other DNA sequences in the same sample also yield this CDR3. This sequence joins TRBV6-5 and TRBJ1-1; D remains ambiguous. V lost 2 bases and J 5 bases, leaving 6 bases between the germline ends. There are 12 residues in the CDR3. Germline values: CDR1 MNHEY, CDR2 SVGAGI. CDR3 coding DNA: TGTGCCAGCAGTTACGGGGATACTGAAGCTTTCTTT. The encoded protein is CASSYGDTEAFF.

This chain uses TRBV6-6 with TRBJ2-2; 12 nucleotides agree with TRBD2. Losses at the gene ends were 6 bases for V and 5 bases for J; bases not matched to a gene: 7. Germline-derived CDR1 and CDR2 are MNHNY and SVGAGI (reference sequence). The CDR3 is 16 amino acids. CDR3 in amino acids: CASRPPSGGATGELFF. DNA for the CDR3: TGTGCCAGCAGACCTCCTAGCGGGGGGGCAACCGGGGAGCTGTTTTTT.

V and J are TRBV12-3 or TRBV12-4 and TRBJ1-1, with a tentative D call TRBD1 (5 bases). The CDR3 extends over 13 amino acids. Trimming removed 6 bases from V and 0 bases from J, with 8 bases in between. The CDR3 nucleotides are TGTGCCAGCAGAACAGGAATGAACACTGAAGCTTTCTTT. It codes for CASRTGMNTEAFF.

The J gene is TRBJ2-4, the V gene TRBV3-1 (or the pseudogene TRBV3-2), with D perhaps TRBD2 (6 bases). Germline assignment: CDR1 LGHDT and CDR2 YNNKEL (reference sequence). The CDR3 has 12 residues. V was cut by 4 bases and J by 11 bases, with 12 bases left in between. CDR3 coding DNA: TGTGCCAGCAGCCTGTCTAGCGAGCTTCAGTACTTC. Translating it yields CASSLSSELQYF.

The rearrangement links TRBV5-1 to TRBJ2-3; 7 bases align to TRBD1. This CDR3 is 14 amino acids long. The junction had 7 bases not matched to a gene; V was cut back by 4 bases and J by 5 bases. The V gene's germline CDR1 is SGHRS and CDR2 YFSETQ. The CDR3 sequence is CASSEGALQDTQYF. CDR3 nucleotides: TGCGCCAGCAGCGAGGGGGCGCTCCAAGATACGCAGTATTTT.

This chain connects TRBV5-1 to TRBJ2-7; 7 bases fit TRBD1. The CDR3 contains 15 residues. The junction had 9 bases not matched to a gene; V was cut back by 3 bases and J by 3 bases. Germline V lookup: CDR1 SGHRS, CDR2 YFSETQ. The CDR3 sequence is CASSWGGTEIYEQYF. The CDR3 bases are TGCGCCAGCAGCTGGGGTGGGACAGAGATCTACGAGCAGTACTTC.

This clone has just one count. This chain uses TRBV18 with TRBJ2-5; possible D gene TRBD2, 5 bases. V lost 5 bases to trimming and J lost 5 bases, with 15 bases between them. From germline, CDR1 is KGHSH and CDR2 LQKENI. This CDR3 region has 14 residues. CDR3 in amino acids: CASSTRSPGETQYF. CDR3 DNA: TGTGCCAGCTCAACTAGGTCCCCTGGGGAGACCCAGTACTTC.

This clone was detected only once. The chain links TRBV19 to TRBJ1-5; possible D gene TRBD1, 5 bases. The CDR3 is 14 residues long. CDR1 and CDR2 from the germline V gene are LNHDA and SQIVND (reference sequence). Trimming stripped 4 bases from V and 7 bases from J, with 14 bases between. This CDR3 is CASSTDSLNQPQHF. The CDR3 region has the DNA TGTGCCAGTAGTACCGACAGTCTGAACCAGCCCCAGCATTTT.

This rearrangement joins TRBV11-1 to TRBJ2-3, with 10 bases aligning to TRBD2. Germline CDR1 and CDR2: SGHAT and FQDESV (reference sequence). With 5 bases clipped from V and 3 bases from J, the junction kept 2 bases outside the gene matches. This CDR3 is 14 amino acids long. CDR3 bases: TGTGCCAGCAGCGAAGCGGGGGGGACAGATACGCAGTATTTT. The encoded protein is CASSEAGGTDTQYF.

This clone was recorded a few times. J is TRBJ1-1 and V is TRBV6-1; D gene ambiguous. The CDR3 is 15 amino acids. Germline CDR1 is MNHNS and CDR2 is SASEGT. V shed 3 bases and J shed 0 bases, with 11 bases lying between them. In DNA form, the CDR3 reads TGTGCCAGCAGTGAGTTCGGCGGAGTGAACACTGAAGCTTTCTTT. Protein sequence: CASSEFGGVNTEAFF.